These 30 T cell receptor beta chains were all obtained from the same sample, sequenced in a study of cytomegalovirus exposure and HLA in healthy donors. Profiled with immunoSEQ multiplex PCR; TCRdb holds only in-frame clones, not every one. The table has about 190,000 clones, about 86% seen once. Sample: PBMCs. The receptors come from a woman aged 18-29 years in good health and CMV-seropositive.

This chain joins TRBV4-3 and TRBJ2-7; 10 bases fit TRBD1. V shed 2 bases, J shed 3 bases, and the junction held 1 base outside the gene matches. The length of the CDR3 is 14 residues. Germline assignment: CDR1 LGHNA and CDR2 YSLEER. The CDR3 is CASSQWTGGYEQYF. CDR3 DNA: TGCGCCAGCAGCCAATGGACAGGGGGCTACGAGCAGTACTTC.

The chain joins TRBV18 to TRBJ2-5; D is perhaps TRBD1 (5 bases). CDR3 length: 13 amino acids. Trimming removed 4 bases at V and 4 bases at J, with 10 bases between. Germline CDR1 and CDR2: KGHSH and LQKENI. As DNA, the CDR3 is TGTGCCAGCTCACGGGGCCTCGGAGAGACCCAGTACTTC. Translated: CASSRGLGETQYF. The complete variable domain, with remaining parts taken from reference TRBV18 and TRBJ2-5, reads NAGVMQNPRHLVRRRGQEARLRCSPMKGHSHVYWYRQLPEEGLKFMVYLQKENIIDESGMPKERFSAEFPKEGPSILRIQQVVRGDSAAYFCASSRGLGETQYFGPGTRLLVL.

The V gene is TRBV6-5, the J gene TRBJ2-5; 7 nucleotides agree with TRBD1. Germline loops: CDR1 MNHEY, CDR2 SVGAGI. After removal of 5 bases from V and 2 bases from J, the junction contained 8 bases not matched to a gene. There are 15 residues in the CDR3. The CDR3: CASSLTPGQQETQYF. In DNA form, the CDR3 reads TGTGCCAGCAGTCTGACACCGGGACAGCAAGAGACCCAGTACTTC.

This clone has just a few counts. The rearrangement links TRBV5-4 to TRBJ2-7; D unresolved. The V gene lost 1 base and the J gene lost 3 bases, with 8 bases spanning the gap. Germline CDR1 is SGHNT and CDR2 is YYREEE (reference sequence). The length of the CDR3 is 13 residues. As DNA, the CDR3 is TGTGCCAGCAGCTTGCGCGGCCTCTACGAGCAGTACTTC. Amino acid sequence: CASSLRGLYEQYF. Full variable domain (remainder filled in from reference TRBV5-4 and TRBJ2-7): ETGVTQSPTHLIKTRGQQVTLRCSSQSGHNTVSWYQQALGQGPQFIFQYYREEENGRGNFPPRFSGLQFPNYSSELNVNALELDDSALYLCASSLRGLYEQYFGPGTRLTVT.

There are many counts of this clone. The rearrangement joins TRBV5-1 to TRBJ1-2; possibly TRBD1 for D (5 bases). V lost 7 bases and J lost 1, with 17 bases in between. The CDR3 runs to 15 residues. In germline, CDR1 is SGHRS, CDR2 YFSETQ. CDR3 DNA sequence: TGCGCCAGCGCTCCTGGGGGAGGGAGTAACTATGGCTACACCTTC. Its translation is CASAPGGGSNYGYTF.

This clone was picked up one time. The chain joins TRBV18 to TRBJ1-5; tentatively, D is TRBD1 (5 bases). The CDR3 contains 17 residues. In germline, CDR1 is KGHSH, CDR2 LQKENI. V shed 3 bases and J shed 3 bases, with 18 bases lying between them. CDR3 DNA sequence: TGTGCCAGCTCACCGGGGCGGCTGGGGCCTGACAATCAGCCCCAGCATTTT. It is translated as CASSPGRLGPDNQPQHF. Together with reference TRBV18 and TRBJ1-5, the CDR3 gives the full variable domain: NAGVMQNPRHLVRRRGQEARLRCSPMKGHSHVYWYRQLPEEGLKFMVYLQKENIIDESGMPKERFSAEFPKEGPSILRIQQVVRGDSAAYFCASSPGRLGPDNQPQHFGDGTRLSIL.

The chain recombines TRBV5-1 with TRBJ1-2, with 8 nucleotides matching TRBD1. This CDR3 is 18 amino acids long. After removal of 0 bases from V and 5 bases from J, the junction contained 15 bases not matched to a gene. Germline V gives CDR1 SGHRS, CDR2 YFSETQ. The CDR3 here is CASSLASGQGALTYGYTF. The CDR3 DNA follows: TGCGCCAGCAGCTTGGCCAGCGGGCAGGGGGCACTGACTTATGGCTACACCTTC.

This chain uses TRBV10-3 with TRBJ2-3; D gene unclear. V was cut by 6 bases and J by 3 bases, with 10 bases left in between. The CDR3 consists of 13 residues. From germline, CDR1 is ENHRY and CDR2 SYGVKD. CDR3 amino acids: CAIRAVRTDTQYF. The CDR3 bases are TGTGCCATCAGGGCGGTTCGGACAGATACGCAGTATTTT.

This chain links TRBV15 with TRBJ1-1, with TRBD1 as a possible D gene (6 bases). The CDR3 spans 14 residues. Trimming took off 5 bases at V and 2 bases at J, with 12 bases between the two ends. Germline-derived CDR1 and CDR2 are LNHNV and YYDKDF (reference sequence). The CDR3, as DNA: TGTGCCACCAGCGGAGTACAGGGAAACACTGAAGCTTTCTTT. Its protein product is CATSGVQGNTEAFF.

The rearrangement links TRBV7-6 to TRBJ1-2, with D maybe TRBD1 (6 bases). The germline V and J ends were trimmed by 1 base and 5 bases, with 20 bases remaining between them. CDR1 SGHVS and CDR2 FNYEAQ come from the germline V gene. This CDR3 is 17 amino acids long. CDR3 sequence (DNA): TGTGCCAGCAGCTTAGGACCACCGACGGGGGGCGTGTATGGCTACACCTTC. This encodes CASSLGPPTGGVYGYTF.

The J gene is TRBJ1-3, the V gene TRBV10-2; a weak D match, TRBD1 (6 bases). The V end was cut by 3 bases, the J end by 0 bases, with 9 bases between. Germline lookup yields CDR1 WSHSY and CDR2 SAAADI. The CDR3 is made up of 15 amino acids. Here the CDR3 reads CASSDRDNSGNTIYF. The CDR3 DNA reads as TGCGCCAGCAGTGACCGGGACAACTCTGGAAACACCATATATTTT.

The genes are TRBV23-1 and TRBJ2-7; 8 bases line up with TRBD2. TRBV23-1 is recorded as an ORF, its role being uncertain. The CDR3 is 13 amino acids. V lost 8 bases and J lost 5; bases outside the gene matches: 8. CDR3 nucleotides: TGCGCCAGCTCTCTGGCGGGAGGCAACGAGCAGTACTTC. It specifies CASSLAGGNEQYF.

V usage is TRBV27 and J usage is TRBJ2-7; TRBD1 aligns across 9 bases. Germline V gives CDR1 MNHEY, CDR2 SMNVEV (reference sequence). The V segment lost 6 bases and the J segment 6 bases; nucleotides outside the gene matches: 9. The length of the CDR3 is 14 residues. The DNA of the CDR3 is TGTGCCAGCAGACCGACAGGGGGAGTAAGCGAGCAGTACTTC. It yields the protein CASRPTGGVSEQYF.

CDR3 sequence reads: CASSLVGGGANEQFF. As DNA, the CDR3 is TGTGCCAGCAGCTTAGTTGGCGGGGGGGCCAATGAGCAGTTCTTC. The gene calls are TRBV7-9 and TRBJ2-1; 9 nucleotides match TRBD2. CDR3 length equals 15 residues. The V and J ends lost 1 base and 6 bases, in that order; junction bases with no gene match: 4. Looked up from germline, CDR1 is SEHNR and CDR2 is FQNEAQ (reference sequence).

This clone was detected once. V gene TRBV6-5 combines with J gene TRBJ2-7; D perhaps matches TRBD2 (5 bases). In germline, CDR1 is MNHEY, CDR2 SVGAGI. The CDR3 covers 13 residues. The V gene lost 5 bases and the J gene lost 0 bases, with 8 bases spanning the gap. The CDR3 loop is CASSEGPSYEQYF. The CDR3 DNA sequence: TGTGCCAGCAGTGAGGGTCCCTCCTACGAGCAGTACTTC.

This chain links TRBV27 with TRBJ2-7; 11 bases fit TRBD2. CDR1 is MNHEY, CDR2 SMNVEV, per germline (reference sequence). V was clipped by 7 bases and J by 4 bases; unmatched bases: 12. The CDR3 covers 16 residues. The CDR3 DNA sequence: TGTGCCAGCACCATAAGGGCTAGCGGGGGGTCATACGAGCAGTACTTC. It yields the protein CASTIRASGGSYEQYF.

The gene calls are TRBV2 and TRBJ2-1; D possibly corresponds to TRBD2 (6 bases). The CDR3 consists of 14 residues. Trimming cost V 2 bases and J 6 bases, with 11 bases left between them. Germline CDR1 reads SNHLY; CDR2 reads FYNNEI. In DNA form, the CDR3 reads TGTGCCAGCAGTGAAAGGGGAGGTTCCAATGAGCAGTTCTTC. Protein sequence: CASSERGGSNEQFF. The variable domain in full, with the rest retrieved from reference TRBV2 and TRBJ2-1, is EPEVTQTPSHQVTQMGQEVILRCVPISNHLYFYWYRQILGQKVEFLVSFYNNEISEKSEIFDDQFSVERPDGSNFTLKIRSTKLEDSAMYFCASSERGGSNEQFFGPGTRLTVL.

V usage is TRBV4-1 and J usage is TRBJ1-6; possible D gene TRBD1, 5 bases. V was trimmed by 0 bases and J by 2 bases, leaving 14 bases between them. The CDR3 totals 18 residues. From germline, CDR1 is MGHRA and CDR2 YSYEKL. The CDR3 DNA follows: TGCGCCAGCAGCCAAGATAGGTACAGGATAGCCTATAATTCACCCCTCCACTTT. Its translation: CASSQDRYRIAYNSPLHF.

In this sample, this clone turned up many times. The rearrangement uses TRBV4-1 and TRBJ1-5; 11 nucleotides match TRBD1. The V gene's germline CDR1 is MGHRA and CDR2 YSYEKL. This CDR3 is 17 amino acids long. Germline trimming cut 9 bases from V and 4 bases from J; bases unmatched to any gene: 14. This CDR3 is CASLKDRGRARNQPQHF. As DNA, the CDR3 is TGCGCCAGTTTGAAGGACAGGGGGCGCGCGCGTAATCAGCCCCAGCATTTT.

The chain couples TRBV15 to TRBJ1-5; the D is unclear. Trimming cost V 2 bases and J 4 bases, with 12 bases left between them. Germline loops: CDR1 LNHNV, CDR2 YYDKDF (reference sequence). This CDR3 has 15 amino acids. CDR3 in amino acids: CATSRNTQANQPQHF. The CDR3 DNA reads as TGTGCCACCAGCAGAAATACCCAGGCAAATCAGCCCCAGCATTTT.

This chain uses TRBV5-1 with TRBJ1-1; D call uncertain. Germline CDR1 is SGHRS and CDR2 is YFSETQ. V was clipped by 0 bases and J by 0 bases, with 9 bases between them. The CDR3 runs to 15 residues. The CDR3 is CASSLVGGLNTEAFF. The CDR3 coding sequence is TGCGCCAGCAGCTTGGTTGGAGGGTTGAACACTGAAGCTTTCTTT.

A single count supports this clone. This chain connects TRBV7-8 to TRBJ1-6; D gene unclear. Per the germline V gene, CDR1 is SGHVS and CDR2 is FQNEAQ. V lost 5 bases, J lost 2 bases, and 13 bases lay in between. This CDR3 region has 16 residues. The CDR3 protein is CASSKRRIPYNSPLHF. The DNA for the CDR3 is TGTGCCAGCAGCAAGCGTAGGATCCCCTATAATTCACCCCTCCACTTT.

The chain has TRBV2 and TRBJ1-5; TRBD1 is a possible D gene (6 bases). This CDR3 contains 13 residues. CDR1 and CDR2 (germline): SNHLY, FYNNEI. Trimming took 11 bases from V and 0 from J, leaving 11 bases between them. The CDR3 sequence is CAGQLNSNQPQHF. As DNA, the CDR3 is TGTGCCGGACAGTTAAATAGCAATCAGCCCCAGCATTTT. The full variable domain, its missing parts supplied by reference TRBV2 and TRBJ1-5, is EPEVTQTPSHQVTQMGQEVILRCVPISNHLYFYWYRQILGQKVEFLVSFYNNEISEKSEIFDDQFSVERPDGSNFTLKIRSTKLEDSAMYFCAGQLNSNQPQHFGDGTRLSIL.

The V and J genes are TRBV27 and TRBJ1-1; 7 bases line up with TRBD1. Germline lookup yields CDR1 MNHEY and CDR2 SMNVEV (reference sequence). This CDR3 is built from 14 residues. V trimming: 6 bases; J trimming: 5 bases; junction bases outside the gene matches: 9. The CDR3 nucleotides are TGTGCCAGCAGGCCCGAGACAGGGACTACTGAAGCTTTCTTT. Translated: CASRPETGTTEAFF.

This clone was detected once. This sequence joins TRBV29-1 and TRBJ1-2; D is ambiguous. The V gene lost 3 bases and the J gene lost 1 base, with 12 bases spanning the gap. CDR1 SQVTM and CDR2 ANQGSEA come from the germline V gene. This CDR3 region has 14 residues. The CDR3 region has the DNA TGCAGCGTTGAGGTTCGGCGGGTTAACTATGGCTACACCTTC. It translates to CSVEVRRVNYGYTF.

CDR3 in amino acids: CASSAHGRSSYNEQFF. CDR3 in DNA: TGTGCCAGCAGCGCTCATGGGAGGAGCTCCTACAATGAGCAGTTCTTC. The chain joins TRBV7-3 to TRBJ2-1; TRBD2 is a possible D gene (6 bases). The germline V and J ends were trimmed by 5 bases and 0 bases, with 14 bases remaining between them. This CDR3 is built from 16 residues. Looked up from germline, CDR1 is SGHTA and CDR2 is FQGTGA.

A note on this clone: The same CDR3 can be traced to other DNA sequences in this sample. This chain links TRBV5-1 with TRBJ2-3, with a tentative D call TRBD2 (5 bases). The CDR3 runs 15 residues. CDR1 and CDR2 from the germline V gene are SGHRS and YFSETQ. Trimming shortened V by 1 base and J by 2 bases, and 11 bases separated the two germline ends. The CDR3 DNA reads as TGCGCCAGCAGCTTGCGAGGGCTTCCCACAGATACGCAGTATTTT. It encodes CASSLRGLPTDTQYF.

The CDR3 DNA is TGTGCCAGCAGCCAATATCCCCAGGGGGCGGCTTCCTACGAGCAGTACTTC. Its protein product is CASSQYPQGAASYEQYF. V gene TRBV4-2 combines with J gene TRBJ2-7, with 8 nucleotides matching TRBD1. J gave up 1 base and V 2 bases, and 10 bases lay outside the gene matches. CDR3 length: 17 amino acids. Germline values: CDR1 LGHNA, CDR2 YNFKEQ.

This sequence joins TRBV6-5 and TRBJ1-2; D remains unclear. This CDR3 contains 14 residues. Trimming stripped 0 bases from V and 5 bases from J, with 10 bases between. Germline lookup yields CDR1 MNHEY and CDR2 SVGAGI. CDR3 sequence: CASSYSRVGYGYTF. CDR3 nucleotide sequence: TGTGCCAGCAGTTACTCACGGGTTGGGTATGGCTACACCTTC.

The chain couples TRBV2 to TRBJ2-5; 10 bases align to TRBD2. The J segment lost 1 base and the V segment lost 9 bases, leaving 5 bases of the junction unmatched. In germline, CDR1 is SNHLY, CDR2 FYNNEI. The length of the CDR3 is 14 residues. CDR3 in amino acids: CASTSGISQETQYF. The CDR3 DNA is TGTGCCAGTACTAGCGGGATAAGCCAAGAGACCCAGTACTTC.